These 27 T cell receptor beta chains share one sample of origin, sequenced in a study of T cell responses to AZD1222 COVID-19 vaccine. TCRdb keeps only in-frame clones here, not all; method: immunoSEQ multiplex PCR. The table records tens of thousands of clones, about 88% of them present only once. This specimen consisted of peripheral blood, obtained on day 0 of AZD1222 vaccination. All receptors derive from an adult in good health.

The chain is built from TRBV7-3 and TRBJ1-2; TRBD1 is a possible D gene (5 bases). Looked up from germline, CDR1 is SGHTA and CDR2 is FQGTGA. This CDR3 has 12 residues. The V end was cut by 5 bases, the J end by 8 bases, with 12 bases between. This chain's CDR3 is CASSLDSEGYTF. CDR3 nucleotides: TGTGCCAGCAGCCTCGACAGCGAAGGCTACACCTTC. Variable domain in full (rest from reference TRBV7-3 and TRBJ1-2): GAGVSQTPSNKVTEKGKYVELRCDPISGHTALYWYRQSLGQGPEFLIYFQGTGAADDSGLPNDRFFAVRPEGSVSTLKIQRTERGDSAVYLCASSLDSEGYTFGSGTRLTVV.

This chain joins TRBV7-6 and TRBJ2-5; 7 bases are shared with TRBD2. The CDR3 is 14 amino acids. Unmatched junction bases numbered 4, after V lost 1 base and J lost 5 bases. Germline values: CDR1 SGHVS, CDR2 FNYEAQ. The CDR3 loop is CASSLGGGVETQYF. CDR3 DNA: TGTGCCAGCAGCTTAGGGGGGGGAGTGGAGACCCAGTACTTC.

The V call is TRBV7-3, the J call TRBJ2-7; D tentatively reads TRBD1 or TRBD2 (5 bases each). Deletions cut 4 bases from V and 7 bases from J, with 17 bases between. Germline V lookup: CDR1 SGHTA, CDR2 FQGTGA. The CDR3 length is 14 residues. CDR3 sequence: CASSSDTTSGEQYF. The CDR3, as DNA: TGTGCCAGCAGCTCGGACACAACCTCGGGGGAGCAGTACTTC.

The genes are TRBV27 and TRBJ2-7; 10 bases align to TRBD2. Trimming took 2 bases from V and 3 from J; bases not matched to a gene: 4. Germline loops: CDR1 MNHEY, CDR2 SMNVEV (reference sequence). CDR3 length: 15 amino acids. CDR3 nucleotides: TGTGCCAGCAGTTTAGCGGCTAGCGGGAGCTACGAGCAGTACTTC. It is translated as CASSLAASGSYEQYF.

The V gene is TRBV2, the J gene TRBJ1-5; D remains unclear. The ends were cut back, 7 bases at V and 7 bases at J, with 11 bases in the middle. The germline V gene encodes CDR1 SNHLY and CDR2 FYNNEI. This CDR3 comprises 12 residues. The CDR3 loop is CASTVGNQPQHF. The CDR3, as DNA: TGTGCCAGCACGGTAGGAAACCAGCCCCAGCATTTT.

This clone has a handful of counts. This chain joins TRBV12-3 or TRBV12-4 and TRBJ1-2; 8 bases agree with TRBD1. The CDR3 sequence is 12 residues long. J lost 6 bases, V lost 6 bases, and 3 bases had no gene match. Here the CDR3 DNA reads TGTGCCAGCAGCGGGACAGGCCATGGCTACACCTTC. Translation: CASSGTGHGYTF.

The chain joins TRBV5-4 to TRBJ1-2, with TRBD1 matching 10 bases. CDR3 length: 16 residues. Germline assignment: CDR1 SGHNT and CDR2 YYREEE (reference sequence). V lost 4 bases to trimming and J lost 6 bases; unmatched junction nucleotides: 12. The CDR3 sequence is CASSVDNSGQGNGYTF. CDR3 DNA: TGTGCCAGCAGCGTCGACAACTCGGGACAGGGGAATGGCTACACCTTC.

This clone was seen a single time. V gene TRBV18 combines with J gene TRBJ1-1, with D possibly TRBD1 on 5 matching bases. The germline CDR1 and CDR2 sequences are KGHSH and LQKENI. The length of the CDR3 is 13 residues. V was cut by 7 bases and J by 2 bases, with 11 bases left in between. CDR3 nucleotides: TGTGCCAGCTTAACAGGACCTAACACTGAAGCTTTCTTT. Residues: CASLTGPNTEAFF.

Details on this clone: Within the sample, other DNA sequences also encode this same CDR3. This rearrangement joins TRBV4-1 to TRBJ1-2; D is perhaps TRBD1 (5 bases). The CDR3 totals 15 residues. Germline values: CDR1 MGHRA, CDR2 YSYEKL. V gave up 0 bases and J gave up 3 bases, with 11 bases separating them. The CDR3 DNA sequence: TGCGCCAGCAGCCAAGATAGGGGCGCCGACTATGGCTACACCTTC. This codes for CASSQDRGADYGYTF.

The rearrangement joins TRBV5-1 to TRBJ1-1; D may be TRBD1 (6 bases). The V and J ends lost 5 bases and 3 bases respectively, with 20 bases between them. This CDR3 has 16 residues. Per the germline V gene, CDR1 is SGHRS and CDR2 is YFSETQ. The CDR3 sequence: CASRIGQGPPYTEAFF. Here the CDR3 DNA reads TGCGCCAGCAGAATCGGGCAGGGGCCCCCGTACACTGAAGCTTTCTTT.

The chain carries TRBV27 and TRBJ1-1, with 10 bases matching TRBD1. V lost 5 bases and J lost 3; bases outside the gene matches: 12. This CDR3 comprises 17 residues. Germline-derived CDR1 and CDR2 are MNHEY and SMNVEV (reference sequence). The CDR3 region is CASSPRTGGWGYTEAFF. CDR3 nucleotide sequence: TGTGCCAGCAGTCCCCGGACAGGGGGGTGGGGGTACACTGAAGCTTTCTTT.

This chain joins TRBV9 and TRBJ1-2, with a weak D call TRBD1 (5 bases). Trimming cost V 1 base and J 6 bases, with 16 bases left between them. Germline V gene data show CDR1 as SGDLS and CDR2 as YYNGEE. CDR3 length: 15 residues. The CDR3 loop reads CASSVRDGAFDGYTF. The CDR3 DNA is TGTGCCAGCAGCGTAAGGGACGGGGCCTTCGATGGCTACACCTTC.

The chain has TRBV21-1 and TRBJ2-7; TRBD1 was called by the table and not checked on the DNA. TRBV21-1 is tagged as a pseudogene. The length of the CDR3 is 15 residues. CDR3 nucleotides: TGTGCCAGCAGCGCCCACAGGGACGGAGACTACGAGCAGTACTTC. Its translation is CASSAHRDGDYEQYF.

The chain employs TRBV6-1 and TRBJ2-4; D is possibly TRBD1 or TRBD2 (5 bases each). The ends were cut back, 1 base at V and 2 bases at J, with 9 bases in the middle. Germline assignment: CDR1 MNHNS and CDR2 SASEGT. This CDR3 comprises 15 residues. The CDR3 bases are TGTGCCAGCAGTGAAGTGGGGGATCCCAAAAACATTCAGTACTTC. This translates into CASSEVGDPKNIQYF.

The CDR3 region has the DNA TGTGCCAGCAGTCTGGACGACGCGGGACAGGTCTACACCTTC. It yields the protein CASSLDDAGQVYTF. The chain has TRBV6-5 and TRBJ1-2, with 8 bases identical to TRBD1. CDR3 size: 14 residues. Germline CDR1 is MNHEY and CDR2 is SVGAGI. The ends lost 5 bases at V and 10 bases at J; junction bases unmatched: 12.

V is TRBV3-1 (or the pseudogene TRBV3-2) and J is TRBJ1-1; a possible D gene is TRBD1 (5 bases). This CDR3 has 14 residues. Per germline, CDR1 LGHDT and CDR2 YNNKEL (reference sequence). The ends were cut back, 3 bases at V and 4 bases at J, with 12 bases in the middle. CDR3 nucleotide sequence: TGTGCCAGCAGCCAGGGACGGCCAGGCACTGAAGCTTTCTTT. Its protein product is CASSQGRPGTEAFF.

V is TRBV27 and J is TRBJ1-1; perhaps TRBD1 as D (5 bases). The germline CDR1 and CDR2 sequences are MNHEY and SMNVEV (reference sequence). This CDR3 has 17 amino acids. V gave up 2 bases and J gave up 5 bases, with 21 bases separating them. The CDR3 here is CASSLTSPGPAGTEAFF. The DNA for the CDR3 is TGTGCCAGCAGTTTAACTTCCCCGGGGCCCGCCGGGACTGAAGCTTTCTTT.

V and J are TRBV7-3 and TRBJ2-1; perhaps TRBD1 as D (6 bases). Per germline, CDR1 SGHTA and CDR2 FQGTGA. This CDR3 region has 14 residues. The V end was cut by 2 bases, the J end by 8 bases, with 13 bases between. The CDR3 here is CASSLGDTVDEQFF. CDR3 DNA sequence: TGTGCCAGCAGCTTAGGGGACACGGTTGATGAGCAGTTCTTC.

This chain links TRBV2 with TRBJ2-7, with 10 bases matching TRBD2. The germline gives CDR1 SNHLY, CDR2 FYNNEI. Trimming took 1 base from V and 6 from J; bases not matched to a gene: 6. The CDR3 runs to 15 residues. The CDR3 nucleotides are TGTGCCAGCAGTGAAGGAGCGGGGGGGCCCCGCGAGCAGTACTTC. It translates to CASSEGAGGPREQYF. The complete variable domain, with remaining parts taken from reference TRBV2 and TRBJ2-7, reads EPEVTQTPSHQVTQMGQEVILRCVPISNHLYFYWYRQILGQKVEFLVSFYNNEISEKSEIFDDQFSVERPDGSNFTLKIRSTKLEDSAMYFCASSEGAGGPREQYFGPGTRLTVT.

The chain employs TRBV28 and TRBJ2-7; 10 bases agree with TRBD1. In germline, CDR1 is MDHEN, CDR2 SYDVKM. The CDR3 totals 13 residues. V lost 7 bases to trimming and J lost 2 bases; unmatched junction nucleotides: 2. The CDR3 bases are TGTGCCAGCATCGACAGGGGGCCCTACGAGCAGTACTTC. This codes for CASIDRGPYEQYF.

This chain connects TRBV7-3 to TRBJ1-5; D gene ambiguous. V was shortened by 9 bases and J by 1 base, with 19 bases between the two germline ends. Germline values: CDR1 SGHTA, CDR2 FQGTGA. The CDR3 totals 16 residues. CDR3 nucleotides: TGTGCCAGTCTAAGCTGGGCCCCGGGAAGCAATCAGCCCCAGCATTTT. It yields the protein CASLSWAPGSNQPQHF.

This clone was seen a single time. The chain has TRBV5-8 and TRBJ2-5, with unresolved D. Germline V gives CDR1 SGHTS, CDR2 YDEGEE. V was clipped by 4 bases and J by 2 bases, with 3 bases between them. The length of the CDR3 is 11 residues. The CDR3 here is CASSLQETQYF. DNA for the CDR3: TGTGCCAGCAGCCTTCAAGAGACCCAGTACTTC.

CDR3 DNA: TGTGCCAGCAGCTTAGCGGGGGGACCTTATGGCTACACCTTC. It codes for CASSLAGGPYGYTF. V is TRBV11-1 and J is TRBJ1-2, with D possibly TRBD1 on 5 matching bases. The CDR3 is made up of 14 amino acids. CDR1 is SGHAT, CDR2 FQDESV, per germline (reference sequence). Trimming shortened V by 0 bases and J by 5 bases, and 10 bases separated the two germline ends.

The CDR3 bases are TGTGCCAGCAGCCCCGACAGGAGCCGGGGCACTGAAGCTTTCTTT. This gives the protein CASSPDRSRGTEAFF. The V gene is TRBV7-9, the J gene TRBJ1-1, with a weak D call TRBD1 (6 bases). Germline assignment: CDR1 SEHNR and CDR2 FQNEAQ (reference sequence). Trimming cost V 5 bases and J 4 bases, with 17 bases left between them. This CDR3 has 15 amino acids.

The chain joins TRBV4-2 to TRBJ1-6, with TRBD1 matching 7 bases. J lost 7 bases, V lost 1 base, and 7 bases had no gene match. CDR1 LGHNA and CDR2 YNFKEQ come from the germline V gene. The CDR3 contains 16 residues. CDR3 sequence (DNA): TGTGCCAGCAGCCAAGCCCAGGGGGGAGCGAATTCACCCCTCCACTTT. The encoded protein is CASSQAQGGANSPLHF.

The chain joins TRBV5-8 to TRBJ2-1, with TRBD2 identical over 9 bases. Germline lookup yields CDR1 SGHTS and CDR2 YDEGEE. V shed 2 bases and J 6 bases; nucleotides not matched to a gene: 12. This CDR3 has 17 residues. The CDR3 protein is CASSFALSSGKPNEQFF. The CDR3 nucleotides are TGTGCCAGCAGCTTCGCACTTTCTAGCGGGAAGCCCAATGAGCAGTTCTTC. The full variable domain, with the rest looked up from reference TRBV5-8 and TRBJ2-1, is EAGVTQSPTHLIKTRGQQATLRCSPISGHTSVYWYQQALGLGLQFLLWYDEGEERNRGNFPPRFSGRQFPNYSSELNVNALELEDSALYLCASSFALSSGKPNEQFFGPGTRLTVL.

The gene calls are TRBV24-1 and TRBJ2-3, with a weak D call TRBD1 (5 bases). This CDR3 is 16 amino acids long. Looked up from germline, CDR1 is KGHDR and CDR2 is SFDVKD. Trimming pared 1 base from V and 1 base from J, leaving 11 bases between. Written as DNA, the CDR3 is TGTGCCACCAGTGATTTACCCAGGGTCGGCACAGATACGCAGTATTTT. Amino acid sequence: CATSDLPRVGTDTQYF.